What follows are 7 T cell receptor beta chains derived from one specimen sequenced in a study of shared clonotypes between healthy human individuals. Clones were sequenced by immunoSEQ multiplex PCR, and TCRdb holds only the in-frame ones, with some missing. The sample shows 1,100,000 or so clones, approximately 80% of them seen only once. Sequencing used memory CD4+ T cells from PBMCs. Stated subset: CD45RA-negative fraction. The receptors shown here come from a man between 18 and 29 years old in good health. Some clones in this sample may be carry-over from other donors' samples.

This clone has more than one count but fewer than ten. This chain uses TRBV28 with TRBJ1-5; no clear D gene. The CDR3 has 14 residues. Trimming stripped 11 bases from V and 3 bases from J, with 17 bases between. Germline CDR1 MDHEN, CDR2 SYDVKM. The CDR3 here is CACTLGLDNQPQHF. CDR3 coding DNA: TGTGCCTGTACCCTCGGACTGGACAATCAGCCCCAGCATTTT.

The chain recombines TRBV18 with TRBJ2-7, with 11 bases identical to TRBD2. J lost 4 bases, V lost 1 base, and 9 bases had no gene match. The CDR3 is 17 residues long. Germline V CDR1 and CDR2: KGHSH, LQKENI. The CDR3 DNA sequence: TGTGCCAGCTCACCACAAAGACTTAGCGGGAGGGAGTACGAGCAGTACTTC. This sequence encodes CASSPQRLSGREYEQYF. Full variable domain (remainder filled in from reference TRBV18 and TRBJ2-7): NAGVMQNPRHLVRRRGQEARLRCSPMKGHSHVYWYRQLPEEGLKFMVYLQKENIIDESGMPKERFSAEFPKEGPSILRIQQVVRGDSAAYFCASSPQRLSGREYEQYFGPGTRLTVT.

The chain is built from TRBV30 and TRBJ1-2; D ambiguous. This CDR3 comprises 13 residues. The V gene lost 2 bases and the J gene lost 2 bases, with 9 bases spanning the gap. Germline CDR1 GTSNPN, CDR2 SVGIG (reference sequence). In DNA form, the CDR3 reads TGTGCCTGGAGTTTCCAGAAGAACTATGGCTACACCTTC. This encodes CAWSFQKNYGYTF.

The CDR3 sequence: CASSILAGETQYF. Written as DNA, the CDR3 is TGTGCCAGTAGTATACTAGCTGGGGAGACCCAGTACTTC. The chain carries TRBV19 and TRBJ2-5; a possible D gene is TRBD2 (5 bases). Trimming took off 2 bases at V and 5 bases at J, with 9 bases between the two ends. The CDR3 sequence is 13 residues long. Germline CDR1 and CDR2: LNHDA and SQIVND (reference sequence).

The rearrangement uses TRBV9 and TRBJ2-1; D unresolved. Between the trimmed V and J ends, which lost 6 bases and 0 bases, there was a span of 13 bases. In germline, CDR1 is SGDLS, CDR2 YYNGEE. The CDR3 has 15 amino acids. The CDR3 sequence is CASTLMGSSYNEQFF. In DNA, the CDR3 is TGTGCCAGCACCTTAATGGGTAGCTCCTACAATGAGCAGTTCTTC.

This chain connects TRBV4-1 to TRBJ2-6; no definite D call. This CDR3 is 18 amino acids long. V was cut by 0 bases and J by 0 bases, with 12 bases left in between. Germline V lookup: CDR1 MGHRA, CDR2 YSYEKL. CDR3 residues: CASSQDVSARSGANVLTF. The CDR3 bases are TGCGCCAGCAGCCAAGATGTTTCAGCTCGCTCTGGGGCCAACGTCCTGACTTTC.

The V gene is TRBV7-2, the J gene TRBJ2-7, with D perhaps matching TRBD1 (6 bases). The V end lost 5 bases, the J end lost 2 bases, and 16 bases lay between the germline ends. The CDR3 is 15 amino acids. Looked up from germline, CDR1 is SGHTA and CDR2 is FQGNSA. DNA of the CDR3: TGTGCCAGCAGCACCTCACCACAGGGAACCTACGAGCAGTACTTC. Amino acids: CASSTSPQGTYEQYF.